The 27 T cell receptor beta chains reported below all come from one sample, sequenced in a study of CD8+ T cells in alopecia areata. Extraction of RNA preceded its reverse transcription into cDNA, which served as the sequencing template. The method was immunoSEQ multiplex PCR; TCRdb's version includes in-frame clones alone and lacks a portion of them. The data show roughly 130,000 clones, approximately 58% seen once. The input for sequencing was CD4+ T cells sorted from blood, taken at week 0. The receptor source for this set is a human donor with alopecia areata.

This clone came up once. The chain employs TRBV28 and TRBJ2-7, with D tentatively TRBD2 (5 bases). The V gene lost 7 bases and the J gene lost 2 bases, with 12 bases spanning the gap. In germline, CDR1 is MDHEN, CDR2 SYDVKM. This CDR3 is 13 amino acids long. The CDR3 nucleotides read TGTGCCAGCAACCACCCGGGGACCTACGAGCAGTACTTC. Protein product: CASNHPGTYEQYF.

The CDR3, as DNA: TGTGCCAGCAGCCGTTATAGGGGTGATGGCTACACCTTC. Translation gives CASSRYRGDGYTF. J is TRBJ1-2 and V is TRBV7-3, with D perhaps matching TRBD1 (5 bases). In germline, CDR1 is SGHTA, CDR2 FQGTGA. The CDR3 covers 13 residues. Trimming shortened V by 5 bases and J by 6 bases, and 13 bases separated the two germline ends. The full variable domain, rest sourced from reference TRBV7-3 and TRBJ1-2, is GAGVSQTPSNKVTEKGKYVELRCDPISGHTALYWYRQSLGQGPEFLIYFQGTGAADDSGLPNDRFFAVRPEGSVSTLKIQRTERGDSAVYLCASSRYRGDGYTFGSGTRLTVV.

The CDR3 region is CASSRGLAGANEQFF. As DNA, the CDR3 is TGTGCCAGCAGCAGGGGACTAGCGGGAGCCAATGAGCAGTTCTTC. The V call is TRBV5-6, the J call TRBJ2-1, with 14 bases identical to TRBD2. CDR3 length: 15 amino acids. J gave up 6 bases and V 4 bases, and 3 bases lay outside the gene matches. Germline CDR1 is SGHDT and CDR2 is YYEEEE.

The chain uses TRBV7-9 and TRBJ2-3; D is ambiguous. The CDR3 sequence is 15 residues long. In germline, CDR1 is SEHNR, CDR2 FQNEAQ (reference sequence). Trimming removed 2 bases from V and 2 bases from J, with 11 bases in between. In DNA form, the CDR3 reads TGTGCCAGCAGCTTAACTCTGGCGGCCACAGATACGCAGTATTTT. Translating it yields CASSLTLAATDTQYF.

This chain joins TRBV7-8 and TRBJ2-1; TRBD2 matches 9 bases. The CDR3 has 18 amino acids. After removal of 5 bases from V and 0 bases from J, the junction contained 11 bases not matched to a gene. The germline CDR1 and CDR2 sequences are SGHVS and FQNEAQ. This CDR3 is CASSLIAGGVGSYNEQFF. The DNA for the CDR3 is TGTGCCAGCAGCCTCATCGCGGGAGGGGTGGGCTCCTACAATGAGCAGTTCTTC.

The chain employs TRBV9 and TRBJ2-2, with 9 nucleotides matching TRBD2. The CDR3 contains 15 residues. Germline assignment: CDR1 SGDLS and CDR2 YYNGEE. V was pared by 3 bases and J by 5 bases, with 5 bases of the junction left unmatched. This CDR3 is CASSGGLAATGELFF. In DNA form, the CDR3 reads TGTGCCAGCAGCGGGGGACTAGCTGCAACCGGGGAGCTGTTTTTT.

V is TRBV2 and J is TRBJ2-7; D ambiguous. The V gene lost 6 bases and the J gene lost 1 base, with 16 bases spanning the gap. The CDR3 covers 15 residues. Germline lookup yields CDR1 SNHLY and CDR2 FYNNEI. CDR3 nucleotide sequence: TGTGCCAGCAGCGGATACACAGTGATATCCTACGAGCAGTACTTC. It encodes CASSGYTVISYEQYF.

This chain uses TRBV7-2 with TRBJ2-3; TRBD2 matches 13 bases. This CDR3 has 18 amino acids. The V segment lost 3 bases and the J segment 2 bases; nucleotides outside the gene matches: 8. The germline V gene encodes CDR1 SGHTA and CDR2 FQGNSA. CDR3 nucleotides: TGTGCCAGCAGCTTCCGACTAGCGGGAGGCTACTACACAGATACGCAGTATTTT. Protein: CASSFRLAGGYYTDTQYF.

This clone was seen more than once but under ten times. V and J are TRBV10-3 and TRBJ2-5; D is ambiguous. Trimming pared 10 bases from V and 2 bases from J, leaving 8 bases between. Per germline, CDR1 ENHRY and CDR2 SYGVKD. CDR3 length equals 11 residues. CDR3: CATKGQETQYF. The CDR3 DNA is TGTGCCACCAAGGGACAAGAGACCCAGTACTTC.

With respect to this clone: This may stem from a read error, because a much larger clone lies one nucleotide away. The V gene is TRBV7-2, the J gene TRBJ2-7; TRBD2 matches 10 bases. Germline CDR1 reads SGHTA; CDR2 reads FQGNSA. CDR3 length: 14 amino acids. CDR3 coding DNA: TGCGCCAGCAGCCAAGGGACTAGCGCCTACGAGCAGTACTTC. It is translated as CASSQGTSAYEQYF.

CDR3 residues: CSVGWQSTDTQYF. As DNA, the CDR3 is TGCAGCGTTGGTTGGCAGAGCACAGATACGCAGTATTTT. V and J are TRBV29-1 and TRBJ2-3; D is unclear. V shed 4 bases and J shed 0 bases, with 8 bases lying between them. This CDR3 is built from 13 residues. Germline-derived CDR1 and CDR2 are SQVTM and ANQGSEA.

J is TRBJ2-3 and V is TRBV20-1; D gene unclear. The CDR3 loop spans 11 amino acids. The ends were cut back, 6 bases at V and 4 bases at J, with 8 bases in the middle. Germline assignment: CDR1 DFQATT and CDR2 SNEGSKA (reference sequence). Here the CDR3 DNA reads TGCAGTGCCAAGGGTGCAGATACGCAGTATTTT. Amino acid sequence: CSAKGADTQYF.

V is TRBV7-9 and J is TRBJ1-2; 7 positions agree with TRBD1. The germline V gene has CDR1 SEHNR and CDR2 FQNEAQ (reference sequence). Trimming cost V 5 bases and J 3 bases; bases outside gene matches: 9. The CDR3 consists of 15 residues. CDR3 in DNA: TGTGCCAGCAGCCCGATGGACAGGAGGGACTATGGCTACACCTTC. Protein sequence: CASSPMDRRDYGYTF.

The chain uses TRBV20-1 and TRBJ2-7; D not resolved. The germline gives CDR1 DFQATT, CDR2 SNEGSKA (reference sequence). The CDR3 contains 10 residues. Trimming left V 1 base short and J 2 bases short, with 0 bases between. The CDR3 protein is CSARAYEQYF. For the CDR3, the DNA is TGCAGTGCTAGAGCCTACGAGCAGTACTTC.

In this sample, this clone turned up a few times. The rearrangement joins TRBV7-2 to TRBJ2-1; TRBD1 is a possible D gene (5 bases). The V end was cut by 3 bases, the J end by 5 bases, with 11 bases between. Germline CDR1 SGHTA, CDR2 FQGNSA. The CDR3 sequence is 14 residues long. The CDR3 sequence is CASSLFAGNNEQFF. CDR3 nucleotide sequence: TGTGCCAGCAGCTTGTTCGCAGGGAACAATGAGCAGTTCTTC.

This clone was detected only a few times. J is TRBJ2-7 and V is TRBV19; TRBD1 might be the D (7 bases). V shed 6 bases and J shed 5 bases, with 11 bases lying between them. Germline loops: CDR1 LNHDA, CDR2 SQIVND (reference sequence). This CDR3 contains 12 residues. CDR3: CASSDREDEQYF. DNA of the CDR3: TGTGCCAGTAGCGACAGGGAGGACGAGCAGTACTTC.

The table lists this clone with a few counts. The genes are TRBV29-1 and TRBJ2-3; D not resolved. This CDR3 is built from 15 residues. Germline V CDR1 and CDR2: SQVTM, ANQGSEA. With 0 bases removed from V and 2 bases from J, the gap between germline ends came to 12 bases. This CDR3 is CSVEDLLGPTDTQYF. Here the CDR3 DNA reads TGCAGCGTTGAAGATCTTCTAGGGCCCACAGATACGCAGTATTTT.

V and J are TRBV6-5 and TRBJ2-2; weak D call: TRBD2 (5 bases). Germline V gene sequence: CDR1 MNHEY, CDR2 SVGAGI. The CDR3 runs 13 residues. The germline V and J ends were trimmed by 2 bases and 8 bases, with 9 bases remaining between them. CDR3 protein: CASSYEGSGELFF. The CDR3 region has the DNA TGTGCCAGCAGTTACGAGGGTTCGGGGGAGCTGTTTTTT.

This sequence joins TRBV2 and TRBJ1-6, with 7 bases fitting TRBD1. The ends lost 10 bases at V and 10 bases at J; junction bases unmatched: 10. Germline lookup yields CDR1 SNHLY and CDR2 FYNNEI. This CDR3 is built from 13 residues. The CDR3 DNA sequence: TGTGCCACGAGTACAGGGGATCGGTCACCCCTCCACTTT. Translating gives CATSTGDRSPLHF.

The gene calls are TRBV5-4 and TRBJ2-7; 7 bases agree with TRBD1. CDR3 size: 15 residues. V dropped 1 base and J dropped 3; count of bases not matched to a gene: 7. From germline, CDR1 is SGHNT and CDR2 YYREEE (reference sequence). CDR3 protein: CASSLWDSSIYEQYF. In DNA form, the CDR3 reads TGTGCCAGCAGCTTGTGGGACAGCAGTATCTACGAGCAGTACTTC.

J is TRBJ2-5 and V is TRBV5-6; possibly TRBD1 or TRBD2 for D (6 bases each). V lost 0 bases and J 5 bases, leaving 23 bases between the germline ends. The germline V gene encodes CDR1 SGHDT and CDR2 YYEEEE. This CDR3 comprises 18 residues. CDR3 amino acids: CASSLDLGGSARKETQYF. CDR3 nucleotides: TGTGCCAGCAGCTTGGATCTGGGGGGCTCGGCCCGCAAGGAGACCCAGTACTTC.

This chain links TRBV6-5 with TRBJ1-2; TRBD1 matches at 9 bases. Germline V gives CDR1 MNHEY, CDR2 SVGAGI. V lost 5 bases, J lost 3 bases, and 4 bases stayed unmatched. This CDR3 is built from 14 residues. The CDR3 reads CASSKQGADYGYTF. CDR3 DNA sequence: TGTGCCAGCAGTAAACAGGGGGCCGACTATGGCTACACCTTC.

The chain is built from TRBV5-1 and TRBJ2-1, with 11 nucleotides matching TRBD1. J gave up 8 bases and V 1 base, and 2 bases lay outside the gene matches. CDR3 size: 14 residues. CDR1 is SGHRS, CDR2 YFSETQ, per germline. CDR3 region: CASSLSGQGDEQFF. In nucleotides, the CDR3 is TGCGCCAGCAGCTTGTCGGGACAGGGGGATGAGCAGTTCTTC.

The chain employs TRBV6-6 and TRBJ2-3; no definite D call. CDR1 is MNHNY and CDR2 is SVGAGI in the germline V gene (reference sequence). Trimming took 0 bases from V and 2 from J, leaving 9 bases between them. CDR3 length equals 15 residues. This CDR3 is CASSYSAQATDTQYF. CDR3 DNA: TGTGCCAGCAGTTACTCGGCCCAAGCCACAGATACGCAGTATTTT.

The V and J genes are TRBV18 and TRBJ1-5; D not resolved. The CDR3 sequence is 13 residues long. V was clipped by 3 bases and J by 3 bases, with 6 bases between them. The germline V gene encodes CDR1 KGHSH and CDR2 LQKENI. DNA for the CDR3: TGTGCCAGCTCACCGCTTTCCAATCAGCCCCAGCATTTT. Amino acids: CASSPLSNQPQHF.

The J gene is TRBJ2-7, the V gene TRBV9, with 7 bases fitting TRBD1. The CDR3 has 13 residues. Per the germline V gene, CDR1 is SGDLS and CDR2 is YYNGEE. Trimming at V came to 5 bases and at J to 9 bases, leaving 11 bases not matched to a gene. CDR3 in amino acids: CASSPNFRDRQYF. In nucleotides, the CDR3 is TGTGCCAGCAGTCCAAACTTCCGGGACAGGCAGTACTTC.

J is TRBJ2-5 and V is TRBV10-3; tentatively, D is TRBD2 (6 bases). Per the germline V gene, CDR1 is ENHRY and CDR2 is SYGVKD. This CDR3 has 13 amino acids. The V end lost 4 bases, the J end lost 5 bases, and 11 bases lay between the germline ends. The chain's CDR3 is CAISGAGKETQYF. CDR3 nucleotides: TGTGCCATCAGTGGGGCGGGAAAGGAGACCCAGTACTTC.